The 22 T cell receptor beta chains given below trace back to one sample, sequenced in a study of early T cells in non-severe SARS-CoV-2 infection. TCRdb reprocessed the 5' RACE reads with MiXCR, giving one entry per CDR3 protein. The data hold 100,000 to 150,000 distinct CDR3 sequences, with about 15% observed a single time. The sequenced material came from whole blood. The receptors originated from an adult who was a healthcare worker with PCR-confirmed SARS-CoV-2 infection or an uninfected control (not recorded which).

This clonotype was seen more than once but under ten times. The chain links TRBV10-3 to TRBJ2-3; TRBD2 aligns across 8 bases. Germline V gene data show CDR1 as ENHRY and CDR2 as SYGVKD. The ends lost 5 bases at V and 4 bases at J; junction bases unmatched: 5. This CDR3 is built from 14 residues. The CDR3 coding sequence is TGTGCCATCAGTTCGGGGGGGCCCCCAGATACGCAGTATTTT. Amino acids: CAISSGGPPDTQYF.

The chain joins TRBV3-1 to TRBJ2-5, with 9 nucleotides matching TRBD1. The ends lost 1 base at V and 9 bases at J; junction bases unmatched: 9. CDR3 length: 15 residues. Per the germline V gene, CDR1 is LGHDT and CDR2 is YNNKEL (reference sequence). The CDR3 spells CASSQGWDRDISQYF. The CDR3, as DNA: TGTGCCAGCAGCCAAGGATGGGACAGGGATATTTCCCAGTACTTC.

CDR3 loop: CASSPGTVNYEQYF. CDR3 DNA sequence: TGCGCCAGCAGCCCGGGGACAGTAAACTACGAGCAGTACTTC. The rearrangement links TRBV5-1 to TRBJ2-7; 7 nucleotides agree with TRBD1. Germline CDR1 SGHRS, CDR2 YFSETQ. The CDR3 has 14 residues. The V gene end was trimmed by 4 bases and the J gene end by 3 bases; junction bases not matched to a gene: 7.

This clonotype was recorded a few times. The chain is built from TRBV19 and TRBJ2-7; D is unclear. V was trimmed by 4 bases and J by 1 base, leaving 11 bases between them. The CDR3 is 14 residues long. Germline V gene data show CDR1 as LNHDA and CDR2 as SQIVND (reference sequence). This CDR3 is CASSNRDGSYEQYF. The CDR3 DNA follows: TGTGCCAGTAGTAACCGAGACGGTTCCTACGAGCAGTACTTC.

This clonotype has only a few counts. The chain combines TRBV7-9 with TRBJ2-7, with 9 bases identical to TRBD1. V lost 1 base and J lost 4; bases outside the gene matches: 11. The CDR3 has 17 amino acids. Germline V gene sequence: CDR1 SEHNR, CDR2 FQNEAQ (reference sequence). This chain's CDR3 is CASSLGGTGRASYEQYF. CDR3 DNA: TGTGCCAGCAGCTTAGGTGGGACAGGGAGAGCGAGTTACGAGCAGTACTTC.

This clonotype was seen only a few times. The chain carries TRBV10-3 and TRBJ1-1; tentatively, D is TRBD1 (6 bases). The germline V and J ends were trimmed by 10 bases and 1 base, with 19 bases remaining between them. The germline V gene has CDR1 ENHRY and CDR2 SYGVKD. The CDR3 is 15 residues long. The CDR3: CATRGLQGPNTEAFF. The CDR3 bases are TGTGCCACCCGGGGCCTACAGGGTCCGAACACTGAAGCTTTCTTT.

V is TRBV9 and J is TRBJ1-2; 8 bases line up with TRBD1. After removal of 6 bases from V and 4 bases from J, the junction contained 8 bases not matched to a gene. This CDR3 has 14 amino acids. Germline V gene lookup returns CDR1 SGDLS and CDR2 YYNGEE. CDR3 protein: CASTLGQEAYGYTF. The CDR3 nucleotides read TGTGCCAGCACCCTGGGACAGGAGGCCTATGGCTACACCTTC.

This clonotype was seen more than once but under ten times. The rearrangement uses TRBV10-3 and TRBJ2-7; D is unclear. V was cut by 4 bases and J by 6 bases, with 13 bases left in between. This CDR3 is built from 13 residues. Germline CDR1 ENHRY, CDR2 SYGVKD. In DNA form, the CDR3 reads TGTGCCATCAGTGGTGACCCCACGGGCGAGCAGTACTTC. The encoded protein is CAISGDPTGEQYF.

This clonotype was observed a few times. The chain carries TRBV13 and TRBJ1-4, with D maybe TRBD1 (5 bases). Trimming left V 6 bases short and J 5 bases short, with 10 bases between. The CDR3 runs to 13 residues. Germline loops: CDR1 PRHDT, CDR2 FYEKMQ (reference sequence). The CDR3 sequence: CASSSDRNEKLFF. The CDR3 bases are TGTGCCAGCAGTTCCGACAGAAATGAAAAACTGTTTTTT.

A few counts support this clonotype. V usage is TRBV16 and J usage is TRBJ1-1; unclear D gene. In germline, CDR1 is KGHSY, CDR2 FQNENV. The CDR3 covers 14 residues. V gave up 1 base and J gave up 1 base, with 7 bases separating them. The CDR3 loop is CASSQYRGNTEAFF. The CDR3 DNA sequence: TGTGCCAGCAGCCAATACCGGGGGAACACTGAAGCTTTCTTT.

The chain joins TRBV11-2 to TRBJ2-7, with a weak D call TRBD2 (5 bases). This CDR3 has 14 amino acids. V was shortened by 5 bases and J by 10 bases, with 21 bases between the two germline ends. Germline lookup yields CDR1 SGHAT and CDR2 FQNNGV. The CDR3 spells CASSPQPDGGIQYF. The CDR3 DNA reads TGTGCCAGCAGCCCTCAACCGGACGGAGGAATCCAGTACTTC.

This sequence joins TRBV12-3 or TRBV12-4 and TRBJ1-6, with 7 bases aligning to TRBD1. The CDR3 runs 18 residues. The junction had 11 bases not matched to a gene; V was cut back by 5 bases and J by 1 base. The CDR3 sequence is CASSARTRGYSYNSPLHF. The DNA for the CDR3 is TGTGCCAGCAGTGCCCGGACCAGGGGGTATTCCTATAATTCACCCCTCCACTTT.

This CDR3 is CASSYSPTSGGLLAKNIQYF. CDR3 DNA sequence: TGTGCCAGCAGTTACTCCCCGACTAGCGGGGGTCTGCTAGCCAAAAACATTCAGTACTTC. The gene calls are TRBV6-2 or TRBV6-3 and TRBJ2-4; the match to TRBD2 covers 12 bases. V was pared by 0 bases and J by 0 bases, with 9 bases of the junction left unmatched. The CDR3 is 20 residues long. The germline gives CDR1 MNHEY, CDR2 SVGEGT.

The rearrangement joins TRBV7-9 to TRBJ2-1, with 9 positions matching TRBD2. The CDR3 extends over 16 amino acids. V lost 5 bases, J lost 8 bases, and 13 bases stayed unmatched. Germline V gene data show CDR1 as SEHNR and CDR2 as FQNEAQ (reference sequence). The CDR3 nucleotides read TGTGCCAGCAGCAAGAAGCCGGGACTAGCAAGGGATGAGCAGTTCTTC. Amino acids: CASSKKPGLARDEQFF.

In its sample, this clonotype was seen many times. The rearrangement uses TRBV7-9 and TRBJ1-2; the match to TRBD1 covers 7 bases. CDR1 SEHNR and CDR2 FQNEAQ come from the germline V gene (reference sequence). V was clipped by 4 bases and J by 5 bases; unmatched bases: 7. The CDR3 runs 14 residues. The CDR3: CASSSRTGFYGYTF. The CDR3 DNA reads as TGTGCCAGCAGCTCTCGGACAGGTTTTTATGGCTACACCTTC.

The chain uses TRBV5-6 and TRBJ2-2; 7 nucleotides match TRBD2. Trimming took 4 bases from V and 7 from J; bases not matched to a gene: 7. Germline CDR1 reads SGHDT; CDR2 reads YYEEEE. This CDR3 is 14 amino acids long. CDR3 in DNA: TGTGCCAGCAGCGGGGGACTACTGGACGGGGAGCTGTTTTTT. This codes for CASSGGLLDGELFF. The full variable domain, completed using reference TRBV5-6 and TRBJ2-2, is DAGVTQSPTHLIKTRGQQVTLRCSPKSGHDTVSWYQQALGQGPQFIFQYYEEEERQRGNFPDRFSGHQFPNYSSELNVNALLLGDSALYLCASSGGLLDGELFFGEGSRLTVL.

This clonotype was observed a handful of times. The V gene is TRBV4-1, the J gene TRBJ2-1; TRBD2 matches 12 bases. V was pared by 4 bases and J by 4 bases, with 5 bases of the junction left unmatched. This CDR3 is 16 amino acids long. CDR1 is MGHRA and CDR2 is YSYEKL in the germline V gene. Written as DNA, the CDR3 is TGCGCCAGCAGCCGCGGCGGACTAGCGGGGTACAATGAGCAGTTCTTC. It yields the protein CASSRGGLAGYNEQFF.

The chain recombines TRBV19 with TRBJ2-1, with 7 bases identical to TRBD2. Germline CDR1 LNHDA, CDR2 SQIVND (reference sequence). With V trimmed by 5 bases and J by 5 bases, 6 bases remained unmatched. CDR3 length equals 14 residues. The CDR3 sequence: CASSEQLANNEQFF. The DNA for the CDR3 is TGTGCCAGTAGTGAACAACTAGCGAACAATGAGCAGTTCTTC.

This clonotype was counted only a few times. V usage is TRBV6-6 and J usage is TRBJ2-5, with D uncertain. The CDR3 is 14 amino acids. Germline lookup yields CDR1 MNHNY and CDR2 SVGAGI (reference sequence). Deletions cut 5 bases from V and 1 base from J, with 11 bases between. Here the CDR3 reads CASSKTALQETQYF. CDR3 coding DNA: TGTGCCAGCAGTAAGACTGCACTCCAAGAGACCCAGTACTTC.

CDR3: CATSRDVVKDTQYF. The CDR3 coding sequence is TGTGCCACCAGCAGAGATGTCGTTAAAGATACGCAGTATTTT. The gene calls are TRBV15 and TRBJ2-3; D remains unclear. Germline assignment: CDR1 LNHNV and CDR2 YYDKDF (reference sequence). The V end was cut by 0 bases, the J end by 5 bases, with 9 bases between. CDR3 length: 14 amino acids.

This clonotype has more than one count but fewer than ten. This CDR3 reads CASSPGPGETQYF. CDR3 coding DNA: TGTGCCAGCTCACCGGGTCCGGGCGAGACCCAGTACTTC. The rearrangement joins TRBV18 to TRBJ2-5, with D unclear. Germline V CDR1 and CDR2: KGHSH, LQKENI. There are 13 residues in the CDR3. Trimming took 3 bases from V and 5 from J, leaving 10 bases between them.

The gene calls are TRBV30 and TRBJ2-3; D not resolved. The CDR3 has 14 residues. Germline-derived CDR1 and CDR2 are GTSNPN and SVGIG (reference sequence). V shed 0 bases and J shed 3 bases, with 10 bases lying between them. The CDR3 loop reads CAWSVLGSTDTQYF. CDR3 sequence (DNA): TGTGCCTGGAGTGTACTTGGATCGACAGATACGCAGTATTTT.